This paragraph covers one T cell receptor beta chain sequence. This receptor's antigen is unknown. Base-call qualities are not available, and no considerably larger clone is one nucleotide away. The record originates from a study of Siglec-9 on CD8 T cells in melanoma (dated by TCRdb to between 2018 and 2021). For context, the study as a whole: The study investigated Siglec-9 expression on CD8+ T cells and the role of Siglec-9 in regulating T cells in the melanoma tumor microenvironment. Summary of the overall study and its limitations: Siglec-9 was reported to mark and regulate an effector memory CD8+ T-cell subset that appeared to accumulate within melanoma tumors.

Libraries were built with the immunoSEQ multiplex PCR assay. Entries here come from immuneACCESS through TCRdb and include only in-frame sequences with V and J called. Some clones fail to appear in such tables; in the studies checked, an unresolved V gene covers under half of the shortfall, and the cause of the remainder is unknown. The sample table records approximately 35,000 clones; around 82% of these occur just once. The ten largest clones add up to around 1.8% of the sample. Its CDR3 holds 15 amino acids, cysteine through phenylalanine. Only the CDR3 region is kept as DNA, spanning 45 bases read in frame from base 1. Reading the germline V gene gives CDR1 MNHEY and CDR2 SVGAGI. V is clipped by 3 bases and J by 5 bases, and the sequence between their germline boundaries is 14 bases long.

The V and J segments used are TRBV6-5 and TRBJ2-1, with TRBD2 perhaps the D gene, on 6 matching bases. The TCR comes from a human donor in good health. What was sequenced was Siglec-9- CD8+ T cells sorted from blood. The meaning of the sample's cell subset or site label: CD8 T cells lacking Siglec-9. The CDR3 reads CASSYVGLANNEQFF. At the DNA level, the sequence is TGTGCCAGCAGTTATGTCGGGCTAGCGAACAATGAGCAGTTCTTC.